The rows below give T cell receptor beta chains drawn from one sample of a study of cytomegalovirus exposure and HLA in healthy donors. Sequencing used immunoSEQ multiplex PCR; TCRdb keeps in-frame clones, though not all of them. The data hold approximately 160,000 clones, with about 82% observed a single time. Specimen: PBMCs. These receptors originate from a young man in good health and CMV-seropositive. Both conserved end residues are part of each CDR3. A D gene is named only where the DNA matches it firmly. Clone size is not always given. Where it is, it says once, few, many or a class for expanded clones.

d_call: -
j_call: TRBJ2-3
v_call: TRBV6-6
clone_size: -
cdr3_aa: CASSYARDTQYF
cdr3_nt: TGTGCCAGCAGCTACGCTAGGGATACGCAGTATTTT

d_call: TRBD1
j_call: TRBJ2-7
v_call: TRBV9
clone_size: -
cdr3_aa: CASSAGQGFTIYEQYF
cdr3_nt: TGTGCCAGCAGCGCCGGACAGGGGTTTACGATCTACGAGCAGTACTTC

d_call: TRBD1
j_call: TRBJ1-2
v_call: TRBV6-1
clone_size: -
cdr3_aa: CASSELLGQALSNYGYTF
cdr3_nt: TGTGCCAGCAGTGAACTTTTGGGACAGGCCCTTTCTAACTATGGCTACACCTTC

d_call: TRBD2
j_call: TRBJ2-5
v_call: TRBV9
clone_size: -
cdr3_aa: CASSGGLAGGFETQYF
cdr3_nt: TGTGCCAGCAGCGGGGGACTAGCGGGGGGGTTCGAGACCCAGTACTTC

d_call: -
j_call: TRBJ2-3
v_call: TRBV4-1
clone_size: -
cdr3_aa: CASSQGRGLDTQYF
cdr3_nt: TGCGCCAGCAGCCAAGGGAGGGGTTTAGATACGCAGTATTTT

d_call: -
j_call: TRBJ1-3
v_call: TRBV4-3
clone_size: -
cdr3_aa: CASSQDYWGGTGNTIYF
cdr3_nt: TGCGCCAGCAGCCAAGATTATTGGGGAGGTACTGGAAACACCATATATTTT

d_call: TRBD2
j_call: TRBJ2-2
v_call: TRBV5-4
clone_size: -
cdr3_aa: CASSLRGGDTGELFF
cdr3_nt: TGTGCCAGCAGCTTGCGGGGGGGGGACACCGGGGAGCTGTTTTTT

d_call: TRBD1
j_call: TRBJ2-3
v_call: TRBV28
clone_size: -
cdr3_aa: CASRATTGGRPDTQYF
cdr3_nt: TGTGCCAGCAGGGCTACGACAGGGGGAAGACCAGATACGCAGTATTTT

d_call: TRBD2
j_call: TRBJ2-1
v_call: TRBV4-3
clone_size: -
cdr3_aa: CASSRFGLAGTYNEQFF
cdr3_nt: TGCGCCAGCAGCCGATTTGGACTAGCGGGGACCTACAATGAGCAGTTCTTC

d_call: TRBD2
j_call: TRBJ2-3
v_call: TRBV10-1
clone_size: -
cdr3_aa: CASSELTSGGLLGTDTQYF
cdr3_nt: TGCGCCAGCAGTGAGTTGACTAGCGGGGGCCTTCTAGGCACAGATACGCAGTATTTT

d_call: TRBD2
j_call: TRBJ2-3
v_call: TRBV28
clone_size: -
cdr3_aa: CASSSLSGGWGDTQYF
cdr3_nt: TGTGCCAGCAGTTCCCTTAGCGGGGGGTGGGGAGATACGCAGTATTTT

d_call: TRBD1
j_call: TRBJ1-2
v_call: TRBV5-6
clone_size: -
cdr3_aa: CASSLVDRNYGYTF
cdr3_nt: TGTGCCAGCAGCTTGGTGGACAGGAACTATGGCTACACCTTC

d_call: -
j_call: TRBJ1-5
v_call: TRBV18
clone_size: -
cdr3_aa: CASSLQGGLGNQPQHF
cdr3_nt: TGTGCCAGCTCACTTCAAGGGGGTCTGGGCAATCAGCCCCAGCATTTT

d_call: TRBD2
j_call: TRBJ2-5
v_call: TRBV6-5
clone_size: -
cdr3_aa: CATQTSGGETQYF
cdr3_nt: TGTGCCACCCAGACTAGCGGGGGGGAGACCCAGTACTTC

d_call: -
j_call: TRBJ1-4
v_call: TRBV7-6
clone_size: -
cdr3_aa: CASSLGSAQGNNEKLFF
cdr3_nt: TGTGCCAGCAGCTTAGGATCCGCCCAGGGGAATAATGAAAAACTGTTTTTT

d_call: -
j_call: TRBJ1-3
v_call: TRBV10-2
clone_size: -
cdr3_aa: CASSESGDFGNTIYF
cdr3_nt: TGCGCCAGCAGTGAGTCGGGTGACTTTGGAAACACCATATATTTT

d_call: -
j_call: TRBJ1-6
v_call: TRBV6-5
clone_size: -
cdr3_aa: CATRGSNSPLHF
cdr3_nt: TGTGCCACCCGGGGGTCAAATTCACCCCTCCACTTT

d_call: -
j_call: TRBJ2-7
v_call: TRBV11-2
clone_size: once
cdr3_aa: CASSLGASVEQYF
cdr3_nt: TGTGCCAGCAGCTTAGGAGCCTCCGTGGAGCAGTACTTC

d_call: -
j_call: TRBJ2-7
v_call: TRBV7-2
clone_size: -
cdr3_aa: CASSPGQPGIYEQYF
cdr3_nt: TGTGCCAGCAGCCCAGGACAGCCCGGTATTTATGAGCAGTACTTC

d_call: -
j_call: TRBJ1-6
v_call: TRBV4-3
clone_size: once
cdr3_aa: CASSQDGGYVSNSPLHF
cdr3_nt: TGCGCCAGCAGCCAAGATGGAGGCTACGTTTCTAATTCACCCCTCCACTTT

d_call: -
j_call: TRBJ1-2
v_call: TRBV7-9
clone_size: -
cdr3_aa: CASSPRDTIHGYTF
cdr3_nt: TGTGCCAGCAGCCCCCGAGACACCATTCATGGCTACACCTTC

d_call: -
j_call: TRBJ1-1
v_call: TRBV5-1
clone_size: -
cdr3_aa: CASSLGQPLNTEAFF
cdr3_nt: TGCGCCAGCAGCTTGGGACAGCCATTGAACACTGAAGCTTTCTTT

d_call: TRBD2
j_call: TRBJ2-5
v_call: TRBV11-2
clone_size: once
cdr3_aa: CASSLEAGGETQYF
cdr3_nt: TGTGCCAGCAGCTTAGAAGCGGGGGGAGAGACCCAGTACTTC

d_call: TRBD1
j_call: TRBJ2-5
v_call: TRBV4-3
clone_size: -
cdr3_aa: CASSQGTGGETQYF
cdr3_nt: TGCGCCAGCAGCCAAGGGACAGGGGGAGAGACCCAGTACTTC

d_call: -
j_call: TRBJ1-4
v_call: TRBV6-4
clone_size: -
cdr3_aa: CASSEDGGANEKLFF
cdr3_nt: TGTGCCAGCAGTGAGGACGGAGGGGCTAATGAAAAACTGTTTTTT

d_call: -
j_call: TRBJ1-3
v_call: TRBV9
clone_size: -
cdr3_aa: CASSAGRGSAGNTIYF
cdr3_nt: TGTGCCAGCAGCGCCGGAAGGGGGTCTGCTGGAAACACCATATATTTT

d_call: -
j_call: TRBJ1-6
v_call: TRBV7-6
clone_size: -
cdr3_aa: CASSLAPQINSPLHF
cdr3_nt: TGTGCCAGCAGCTTAGCTCCCCAGATTAATTCACCCCTCCACTTT

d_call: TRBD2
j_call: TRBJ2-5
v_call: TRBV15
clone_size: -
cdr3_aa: CATSTLGTSDLTQYF
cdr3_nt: TGTGCCACCAGTACCCTCGGGACTAGCGATTTGACCCAGTACTTC

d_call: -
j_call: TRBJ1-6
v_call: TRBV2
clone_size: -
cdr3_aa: CASNYGGGANSPLHF
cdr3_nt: TGTGCCAGCAACTACGGTGGGGGCGCAAATTCACCCCTCCACTTT

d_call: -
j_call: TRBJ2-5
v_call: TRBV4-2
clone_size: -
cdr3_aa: CASSQEIPETQYF
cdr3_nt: TGTGCCAGCAGCCAAGAAATCCCGGAGACCCAGTACTTC

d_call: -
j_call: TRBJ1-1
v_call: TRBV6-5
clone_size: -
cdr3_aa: CASSYRQGSGTEAFF
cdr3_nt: TGTGCCAGCAGTTACCGTCAGGGGTCCGGCACTGAAGCTTTCTTT

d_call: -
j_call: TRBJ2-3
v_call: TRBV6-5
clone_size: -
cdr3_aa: CASRLQVGRTDTQYF
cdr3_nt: TGTGCCAGCAGGCTACAGGTTGGCCGGACAGATACGCAGTATTTT

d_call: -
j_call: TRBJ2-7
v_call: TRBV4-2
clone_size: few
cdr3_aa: CASSQLRPYEQYF
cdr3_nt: TGTGCCAGCAGCCAACTTCGTCCCTACGAGCAGTACTTC